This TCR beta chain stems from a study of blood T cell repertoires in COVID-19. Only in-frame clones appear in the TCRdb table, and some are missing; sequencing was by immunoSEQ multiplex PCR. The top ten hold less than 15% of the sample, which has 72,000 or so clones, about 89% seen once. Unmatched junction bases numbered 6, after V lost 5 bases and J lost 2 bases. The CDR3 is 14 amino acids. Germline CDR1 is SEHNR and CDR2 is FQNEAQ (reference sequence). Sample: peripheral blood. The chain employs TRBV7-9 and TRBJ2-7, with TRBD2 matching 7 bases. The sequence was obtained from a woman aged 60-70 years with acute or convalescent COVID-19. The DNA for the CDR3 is TGTGCCAGCAGCGTCACTAGCGTTACCTACGAGCAGTACTTC. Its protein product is CASSVTSVTYEQYF.